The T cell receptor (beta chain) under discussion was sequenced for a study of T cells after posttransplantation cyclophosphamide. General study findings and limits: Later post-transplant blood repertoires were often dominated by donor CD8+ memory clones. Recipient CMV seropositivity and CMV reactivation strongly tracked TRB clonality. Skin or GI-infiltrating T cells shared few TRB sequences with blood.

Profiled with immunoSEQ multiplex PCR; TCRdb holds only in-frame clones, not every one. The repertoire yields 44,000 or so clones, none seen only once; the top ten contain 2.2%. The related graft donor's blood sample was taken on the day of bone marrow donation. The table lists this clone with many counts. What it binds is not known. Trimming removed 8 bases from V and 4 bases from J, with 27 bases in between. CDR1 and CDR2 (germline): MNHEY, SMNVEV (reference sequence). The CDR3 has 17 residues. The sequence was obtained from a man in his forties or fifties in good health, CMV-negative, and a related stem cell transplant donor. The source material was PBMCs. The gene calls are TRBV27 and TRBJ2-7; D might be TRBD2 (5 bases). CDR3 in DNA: TGTGCCAGCCCCAAAGGGATGGTTACGTATCGGGATTACGAGCAGTACTTC. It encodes CASPKGMVTYRDYEQYF.